A selection of T cell receptor beta chains follows, all from one sample in a study of shared clonotypes between healthy human individuals. The method was immunoSEQ multiplex PCR; TCRdb's version includes in-frame clones alone and lacks a portion of them. Here the sample spans some 380,000 clones, 96% being singletons. Sequenced material: memory CD8+ T cells sorted from blood. Receptors originate from a man younger than 40 in good health. The CDR3 runs from the conserved cysteine through the conserved F or W. A D gene is named only where the DNA matches it firmly. For some rows the clone size is stated as once, few or many, or as a class when expanded; others skip it.

v_call: TRBV6-4
j_call: TRBJ2-6
clone_size: NA
d_call: TRBD1
cdr3_aa: CASSDGRGPISGANVLTF
cdr3_nt: TGTGCCAGCAGTGACGGCAGGGGGCCAATCTCTGGGGCCAACGTCCTGACTTTC

v_call: TRBV5-1
j_call: TRBJ1-2
clone_size: NA
d_call: TRBD1
cdr3_aa: CASSWGQGYGYTF
cdr3_nt: TGCGCCAGCAGTTGGGGACAGGGGTATGGCTACACCTTC

v_call: TRBV11-2
j_call: TRBJ2-1
clone_size: NA
d_call: NA
cdr3_aa: CASSQGNEQFF
cdr3_nt: TGTGCCAGCAGTCAGGGCAATGAGCAGTTCTTC

v_call: TRBV28
j_call: TRBJ2-5
clone_size: NA
d_call: TRBD1
cdr3_aa: CASSLMGDRGETQYF
cdr3_nt: TGTGCCAGCAGTTTAATGGGGGACAGGGGAGAGACCCAGTACTTC

v_call: TRBV4-1
j_call: TRBJ2-7
clone_size: NA
d_call: NA
cdr3_aa: CASSLQQGTYEQYF
cdr3_nt: TGCGCCAGCAGCCTCCAGCAGGGGACCTACGAGCAGTACTTC

v_call: TRBV7-2
j_call: TRBJ2-2
clone_size: NA
d_call: NA
cdr3_aa: CASSFAGATTGELFF
cdr3_nt: TGTGCCAGCAGCTTCGCAGGGGCGACCACCGGGGAGCTGTTTTTT

v_call: TRBV2
j_call: TRBJ1-2
clone_size: NA
d_call: TRBD1
cdr3_aa: CASSVTGDYGYTF
cdr3_nt: TGTGCCAGCAGCGTGACAGGGGACTATGGCTACACCTTC

v_call: TRBV10-3
j_call: TRBJ1-5
clone_size: NA
d_call: NA
cdr3_aa: CAISVGGNSNQPQHF
cdr3_nt: TGTGCCATCAGTGTCGGGGGGAATAGCAATCAGCCCCAGCATTTT

v_call: TRBV7-8
j_call: TRBJ1-4
clone_size: once
d_call: TRBD1
cdr3_aa: CASSPHRGPNEKLFF
cdr3_nt: TGTGCCAGCAGCCCACACAGGGGGCCTAATGAAAAACTGTTTTTT

v_call: TRBV7-2
j_call: TRBJ1-2
clone_size: NA
d_call: TRBD1
cdr3_aa: CASILTGTGGNYGYTF
cdr3_nt: TGTGCCAGCATCTTGACCGGGACAGGGGGTAACTATGGCTACACCTTC

v_call: TRBV2
j_call: TRBJ2-7
clone_size: NA
d_call: NA
cdr3_aa: CASSYMYEQYF
cdr3_nt: TGTGCCAGCTCCTATATGTACGAGCAGTACTTC

v_call: TRBV27
j_call: TRBJ2-3
clone_size: NA
d_call: TRBD2
cdr3_aa: CASSLRASGGSTDTQYF
cdr3_nt: TGTGCCAGCAGTTTGAGGGCTAGCGGGGGGAGCACAGATACGCAGTATTTT

v_call: TRBV2
j_call: TRBJ1-2
clone_size: NA
d_call: NA
cdr3_aa: CASSDRGYTF
cdr3_nt: TGTGCCAGCAGTGACAGGGGCTACACCTTC

v_call: TRBV12-5
j_call: TRBJ2-1
clone_size: few
d_call: TRBD2
cdr3_aa: CASGLLAGSYNEQFF
cdr3_nt: TGTGCTAGTGGTTTACTAGCGGGCTCCTACAATGAGCAGTTCTTC

v_call: TRBV20-1
j_call: TRBJ2-7
clone_size: NA
d_call: NA
cdr3_aa: CSARQGYEQYF
cdr3_nt: TGCAGTGCTAGACAGGGTTACGAGCAGTACTTC

v_call: TRBV10-3
j_call: TRBJ1-3
clone_size: NA
d_call: NA
cdr3_aa: CAISESDSGNTIYF
cdr3_nt: TGTGCCATCAGTGAGTCGGATTCTGGAAACACCATATATTTT

v_call: TRBV5-1
j_call: TRBJ2-5
clone_size: NA
d_call: NA
cdr3_aa: CASSLAFLGVQETQYF
cdr3_nt: TGCGCCAGCAGCTTGGCATTTTTGGGAGTCCAAGAGACCCAGTACTTC

v_call: TRBV5-1
j_call: TRBJ1-2
clone_size: NA
d_call: NA
cdr3_aa: CASSPLGGGPINYGYTF
cdr3_nt: TGCGCCAGCAGCCCCTTAGGGGGGGGCCCCATTAACTATGGCTACACCTTC

v_call: TRBV6-5
j_call: TRBJ2-7
clone_size: NA
d_call: NA
cdr3_aa: CASSYQRKKPYEQYF
cdr3_nt: TGTGCCAGCAGTTACCAGAGAAAAAAGCCCTACGAGCAGTACTTC

v_call: TRBV5-8
j_call: TRBJ1-3
clone_size: NA
d_call: NA
cdr3_aa: CASSSWGVSSGNTIYF
cdr3_nt: TGTGCCAGCAGCTCGTGGGGGGTCAGCTCTGGAAACACCATATATTTT

v_call: TRBV6-5
j_call: TRBJ2-3
clone_size: NA
d_call: TRBD2
cdr3_aa: CASSYRLAGKDTQYF
cdr3_nt: TGTGCCAGCAGTTACCGACTAGCGGGAAAGGATACGCAGTATTTT

v_call: TRBV11-2
j_call: TRBJ1-2
clone_size: NA
d_call: NA
cdr3_aa: CASSLGVYGYTF
cdr3_nt: TGTGCCAGCAGCTTAGGGGTTTATGGCTACACCTTC

v_call: TRBV30
j_call: TRBJ1-2
clone_size: NA
d_call: NA
cdr3_aa: CAWSDGGSSGYTF
cdr3_nt: TGTGCCTGGAGCGATGGGGGTTCTAGCGGCTACACCTTC

v_call: TRBV10-3
j_call: TRBJ2-1
clone_size: NA
d_call: TRBD2
cdr3_aa: CAISAFLAGGAYNEQFF
cdr3_nt: TGTGCCATCAGTGCTTTTTTAGCGGGAGGAGCTTACAATGAGCAGTTCTTC

v_call: TRBV28
j_call: TRBJ2-1
clone_size: NA
d_call: NA
cdr3_aa: CASSLIGYEQFF
cdr3_nt: TGTGCCAGCAGTTTAATAGGATATGAGCAGTTCTTC

v_call: TRBV5-4
j_call: TRBJ2-5
clone_size: NA
d_call: TRBD2
cdr3_aa: CASSTIAGQRETQYF
cdr3_nt: TGTGCCAGCAGCACCATAGCGGGTCAACGGGAGACCCAGTACTTC

v_call: TRBV5-8
j_call: TRBJ2-7
clone_size: once
d_call: NA
cdr3_aa: CASRPDSPDLYEQYF
cdr3_nt: TGTGCCAGCAGACCCGACAGCCCTGACCTCTACGAGCAGTACTTC

v_call: TRBV28
j_call: TRBJ2-1
clone_size: NA
d_call: TRBD2
cdr3_aa: CASSLFGMGLARKEQFF
cdr3_nt: TGTGCCAGCAGCCTTTTTGGTATGGGACTAGCAAGAAAAGAGCAGTTCTTC

v_call: TRBV18
j_call: TRBJ2-1
clone_size: NA
d_call: NA
cdr3_aa: CASSPRQNSYNEQFF
cdr3_nt: TGTGCCAGCTCACCTAGACAGAATTCCTACAATGAGCAGTTCTTC

v_call: TRBV27
j_call: TRBJ2-2
clone_size: NA
d_call: NA
cdr3_aa: CASSSGAFTGELFF
cdr3_nt: TGTGCCAGCAGTAGCGGAGCGTTCACCGGGGAGCTGTTTTTT

v_call: TRBV5-1
j_call: TRBJ1-5
clone_size: NA
d_call: NA
cdr3_aa: CASSLNPRGQPNQPQHF
cdr3_nt: TGCGCCAGCAGCTTGAACCCCCGGGGCCAACCAAATCAGCCCCAGCATTTT

v_call: TRBV14
j_call: TRBJ1-3
clone_size: NA
d_call: NA
cdr3_aa: CASSQDQYTIYF
cdr3_nt: TGTGCCAGCAGCCAAGACCAGTACACCATATATTTT

v_call: TRBV13
j_call: TRBJ2-2
clone_size: NA
d_call: TRBD2
cdr3_aa: CASSLYPSGTGELFF
cdr3_nt: TGTGCCAGCAGCTTATATCCTAGCGGGACCGGGGAGCTGTTTTTT

v_call: TRBV9
j_call: TRBJ2-2
clone_size: NA
d_call: TRBD1
cdr3_aa: CASSVAPTGGELFF
cdr3_nt: TGTGCCAGCAGCGTAGCCCCGACAGGGGGGGAGCTGTTTTTT

v_call: TRBV7-2
j_call: TRBJ2-7
clone_size: once
d_call: TRBD2
cdr3_aa: CASSLLRGVGEQYF
cdr3_nt: TGTGCCAGCAGCTTACTTCGGGGGGTGGGCGAGCAGTACTTC